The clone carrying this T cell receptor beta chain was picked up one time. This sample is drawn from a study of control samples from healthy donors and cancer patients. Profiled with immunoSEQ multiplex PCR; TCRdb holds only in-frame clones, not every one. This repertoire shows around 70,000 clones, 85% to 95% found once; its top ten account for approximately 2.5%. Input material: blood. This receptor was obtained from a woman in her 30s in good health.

The CDR3 region is CASSYSGAGEKLFF. CDR3 sequence (DNA): TGTGCCAGCAGTTATTCGGGGGCTGGTGAAAAACTGTTTTTT. The chain carries TRBV6-5 and TRBJ1-4, with D maybe TRBD1 (6 bases). Trimming left V 3 bases short and J 7 bases short, with 12 bases between. The V gene's germline CDR1 is MNHEY and CDR2 SVGAGI. This CDR3 region has 14 residues.